This is a list of T cell receptor beta chains from one sample in a study of blood T cell repertoires in COVID-19. Method: immunoSEQ multiplex PCR; TCRdb's copy keeps in-frame clones and lacks some. The sample shows around 220,000 clones, 80% to 90% of them seen only once. Sequenced: PBMCs or T cells enriched from blood (not recorded which). The origin of the receptors is a woman in her 50s with acute COVID-19. Each CDR3 is given with its conserved first and last residue. A D gene is named only where the DNA matches it firmly. Only some rows state a clone size, as once, few, many or a class for expanded clones.

abundance,d_gene,j_gene,v_gene,CDR3aa,CDR3nt
.,.,TRBJ2-5,TRBV12-3/TRBV12-4,CASSFQAGETQYF,TGTGCCAGCAGTTTCCAGGCAGGGGAGACCCAGTACTTC
.,.,TRBJ1-1,TRBV7-2,CASSPPGAGGTEAFF,TGTGCCAGCAGCCCGCCGGGGGCGGGGGGCACTGAAGCTTTCTTT
few,.,TRBJ2-7,TRBV7-9,CASSSDRPADEQYF,TGTGCCAGCAGCTCCGACAGGCCCGCCGACGAGCAGTACTTC
.,.,TRBJ1-2,TRBV5-6,CASSFSGGYTF,TGTGCCAGCAGCTTCAGCGGTGGCTACACCTTC
.,TRBD1,TRBJ1-5,TRBV19,CASSPSGTALNQPQHF,TGTGCCAGTAGTCCTTCCGGGACAGCCCTCAATCAGCCCCAGCATTTT
once,TRBD2,TRBJ2-7,TRBV24-1,CATSDSALAGKSYEQYF,TGTGCCACCAGTGATTCCGCTCTAGCGGGCAAATCCTACGAGCAGTACTTC
.,TRBD1,TRBJ1-2,TRBV3-1/TRBV3-2,CASSSTGTGSGYTF,TGTGCCAGCAGCTCGACCGGGACAGGGAGCGGCTACACCTTC
.,.,TRBJ2-2,TRBV2,CASSEDTANTGELFF,TGTGCCAGCAGTGAAGACACAGCGAACACCGGGGAGCTGTTTTTT
few,TRBD2,TRBJ2-7,TRBV4-1,CASSQELAGGAAYEQYF,TGCGCCAGCAGCCAAGAGCTAGCGGGAGGTGCCGCCTACGAGCAGTACTTC
.,.,TRBJ2-7,TRBV6-1,CASSEPSGAYEQYF,TGTGCCAGCAGTGAGCCCAGCGGCGCCTACGAGCAGTACTTC
few,TRBD2,TRBJ2-7,TRBV7-2,CASSLGLSGSSYEQYF,TGTGCCAGCAGCTTAGGATTAAGCGGGAGCTCCTACGAGCAGTACTTC
.,.,TRBJ1-3,TRBV15,CATRDRKGQGGNTIYF,TGTGCCACCAGAGATCGTAAGGGGCAGGGCGGAAACACCATATATTTT
.,TRBD2,TRBJ2-5,TRBV5-3,CARGRGLQETQYF,TGTGCCAGGGGGAGGGGTCTTCAAGAGACCCAGTACTTC
.,TRBD2,TRBJ2-3,TRBV28,CASSLPGTRPDTQYF,TGTGCCAGCAGTTTACCCGGGACTAGGCCAGATACGCAGTATTTT
.,.,TRBJ2-7,TRBV5-6,CASSPQGDVSYYEQYF,TGTGCCAGCAGCCCCCAAGGGGATGTTTCCTACTACGAGCAGTACTTC
many,.,TRBJ1-4,TRBV4-1,CASSQEAPQGSNEKLFF,TGCGCCAGCAGCCAAGAGGCCCCCCAGGGAAGTAATGAAAAACTGTTTTTT